Below, 21 T cell receptor beta chains from the same sample are listed, as sequenced in a study of cytomegalovirus exposure and HLA in healthy donors. Use of 60 Vbeta and 13 Jbeta primers characterized the PCR. Method: immunoSEQ multiplex PCR; TCRdb's copy keeps in-frame clones and lacks some. The profile shows more than 80,000 clones, 70% to 80% of them singletons. The sample consisted of PBMCs. The receptors derive from a man between 60 and 75 years old in good health and CMV-seronegative.

This clone was seen once. The chain carries TRBV19 and TRBJ2-3; 12 nucleotides match TRBD1. Trimming took 9 bases from V and 6 from J; bases not matched to a gene: 4. CDR3 size: 13 residues. The V gene's germline CDR1 is LNHDA and CDR2 SQIVND (reference sequence). The CDR3 sequence: CASRDRGPDTQYF. The CDR3 bases are TGTGCCAGCCGGGACAGGGGGCCCGATACGCAGTATTTT.

The chain combines TRBV9 with TRBJ1-6, with 7 bases fitting TRBD1. CDR1 and CDR2 from the germline V gene are SGDLS and YYNGEE. V shed 6 bases and J 7 bases; nucleotides not matched to a gene: 7. The CDR3 has 14 amino acids. In DNA form, the CDR3 reads TGTGCCAGCAAATCAGGACAGGAGAATTCACCCCTCCACTTT. It yields the protein CASKSGQENSPLHF.

This chain links TRBV5-1 with TRBJ2-5; 7 nucleotides match TRBD1. Germline lookup yields CDR1 SGHRS and CDR2 YFSETQ. The CDR3 runs to 13 residues. The ends lost 4 bases at V and 4 bases at J; junction bases unmatched: 4. CDR3 nucleotides: TGCGCCAGCAGCCCACGACAGGGAGAGACCCAGTACTTC. Protein product: CASSPRQGETQYF.

The rearrangement uses TRBV7-3 and TRBJ2-1; D perhaps matches TRBD1 (5 bases). Trimming removed 5 bases at V and 4 bases at J, with 18 bases between. The CDR3 spans 16 residues. CDR1 is SGHTA, CDR2 FQGTGA, per germline. This CDR3 is CASSQQATLRYNEQFF. The CDR3 nucleotides read TGTGCCAGCAGCCAACAGGCCACCCTCCGATACAATGAGCAGTTCTTC. Together with reference TRBV7-3 and TRBJ2-1, the CDR3 gives the full variable domain: GAGVSQTPSNKVTEKGKYVELRCDPISGHTALYWYRQSLGQGPEFLIYFQGTGAADDSGLPNDRFFAVRPEGSVSTLKIQRTERGDSAVYLCASSQQATLRYNEQFFGPGTRLTVL.

The V call is TRBV6-1, the J call TRBJ2-3; 9 bases fit TRBD2. CDR1 and CDR2 (germline): MNHNS, SASEGT. This CDR3 is built from 18 residues. V gave up 0 bases and J gave up 2 bases; unmatched junction bases: 9. CDR3 protein: CASSEARGRGGFTDTQYF. CDR3 nucleotides: TGTGCCAGCAGTGAAGCGCGGGGGCGGGGGGGATTCACAGATACGCAGTATTTT.

The chain uses TRBV7-2 and TRBJ1-5, with a possible D match to TRBD1 (6 bases). The CDR3 is made up of 17 amino acids. From germline, CDR1 is SGHTA and CDR2 FQGNSA. The V and J ends lost 1 base and 0 bases respectively, with 13 bases between them. CDR3 loop: CASSLVTGTDSNQPQHF. The CDR3, as DNA: TGTGCCAGCAGCTTAGTAACAGGGACGGATAGCAATCAGCCCCAGCATTTT.

The chain has TRBV5-4 and TRBJ2-1; possible D gene TRBD1, 5 bases. The V gene's germline CDR1 is SGHNT and CDR2 YYREEE (reference sequence). Trimming left V 4 bases short and J 5 bases short, with 19 bases between. The CDR3 loop spans 16 amino acids. The CDR3 region is CASSPPALGAHNEQFF. DNA for the CDR3: TGTGCCAGCAGCCCCCCCGCGCTTGGGGCGCACAATGAGCAGTTCTTC.

V gene TRBV7-2 combines with J gene TRBJ2-3; TRBD1 matches at 8 bases. Germline CDR1 reads SGHTA; CDR2 reads FQGNSA. The CDR3 extends over 15 amino acids. V dropped 2 bases and J dropped 5; count of bases not matched to a gene: 6. The CDR3 region has the DNA TGTGCCAGCAGCTTACAGGGGGCCCTCGGAGATACGCAGTATTTT. Translating it yields CASSLQGALGDTQYF.

The CDR3 nucleotides are TGTGCCAGCAGCCAGCCGTATGGCGGGGGTAGGGATACGCAGTATTTT. Its translation is CASSQPYGGGRDTQYF. The chain has TRBV14 and TRBJ2-3, with TRBD2 matching over 7 bases. The CDR3 sequence is 16 residues long. Germline CDR1 SGHDN, CDR2 FVKESK. V lost 3 bases and J lost 6; bases outside the gene matches: 12.

Points on this clone: This specimen includes other DNA sequences encoding the same CDR3. The chain employs TRBV7-2 and TRBJ2-7, with D possibly being TRBD2 (5 bases). The CDR3 runs 14 residues. Germline V lookup: CDR1 SGHTA, CDR2 FQGNSA. The V and J ends lost 1 base and 2 bases respectively, with 9 bases between them. CDR3 coding DNA: TGTGCCAGCAGCTTAGTTACGGGAACCTACGAGCAGTACTTC. This encodes CASSLVTGTYEQYF.

J is TRBJ1-3 and V is TRBV9; D gene ambiguous. The CDR3 contains 15 residues. Germline V lookup: CDR1 SGDLS, CDR2 YYNGEE. Deletions cut 1 base from V and 0 bases from J, with 8 bases between. CDR3 region: CASSVTTGSGNTIYF. As DNA, the CDR3 is TGTGCCAGCAGCGTAACGACTGGCTCTGGAAACACCATATATTTT.

This clone occurred once. The same CDR3 also results from other DNA sequences found in this sample. V and J are TRBV25-1 and TRBJ1-2, with 8 bases matching TRBD1. Per the germline V gene, CDR1 is MGHDK and CDR2 is SYGVNS. The ends lost 0 bases at V and 1 base at J; junction bases unmatched: 1. The CDR3 is 15 amino acids. This CDR3 reads CASSEYDRGNYGYTF. DNA for the CDR3: TGTGCCAGCAGTGAATATGACAGGGGTAACTATGGCTACACCTTC.

The V and J genes are TRBV12-5 and TRBJ2-3; 16 nucleotides align to TRBD2. V lost 5 bases and J lost 3; bases outside the gene matches: 8. The CDR3 is 18 residues long. Germline CDR1 reads LGHNT; CDR2 reads FRNRAP. In DNA, the CDR3 is TGTGCTAGTGGTCCGGGACTAGCGGGGGGGCGTAGGACAGATACGCAGTATTTT. It yields the protein CASGPGLAGGRRTDTQYF.

The CDR3 nucleotides read TGTGCCAGCAGCCAACCGGACAGGCAGGGCTCCGAAGCTTTCTTT. Its translation is CASSQPDRQGSEAFF. The V gene is TRBV4-2, the J gene TRBJ1-1; 7 bases align to TRBD1. The CDR3 extends over 15 amino acids. V shed 2 bases and J 8 bases; nucleotides not matched to a gene: 11. Germline-derived CDR1 and CDR2 are LGHNA and YNFKEQ.

This clone was observed a few times. The chain uses TRBV6-5 and TRBJ2-5; 9 positions match TRBD1. The CDR3 spans 14 residues. Germline CDR1 and CDR2: MNHEY and SVGAGI. V was clipped by 9 bases and J by 4 bases; unmatched bases: 9. In nucleotides, the CDR3 is TGTGCCAGTCTGGACAGGGGAGGTGGAGAGACCCAGTACTTC. Translating it yields CASLDRGGGETQYF.

This chain joins TRBV7-9 and TRBJ2-4; TRBD1 aligns across 8 bases. Germline V gene sequence: CDR1 SEHNR, CDR2 FQNEAQ (reference sequence). The CDR3 has 16 amino acids. Trimming removed 4 bases from V and 2 bases from J; junction bases left unmatched: 7. This CDR3 reads CASSSTGVVTKNIQYF. Here the CDR3 DNA reads TGTGCCAGCAGCTCGACAGGGGTTGTGACCAAAAACATTCAGTACTTC.

The V gene is TRBV7-8, the J gene TRBJ1-2; D not resolved. CDR3 size: 15 residues. Between the trimmed V and J ends, which lost 3 bases and 4 bases, there was a span of 15 bases. Germline assignment: CDR1 SGHVS and CDR2 FQNEAQ. CDR3 DNA: TGTGCCAGCAGCTTTCCGAGGGCAGCCTCCTATGGCTACACCTTC. Translated, it gives CASSFPRAASYGYTF.

V and J are TRBV30 and TRBJ1-2; 12 positions agree with TRBD1. The CDR3 is 15 amino acids. Trimming at V came to 2 bases and at J to 8 bases, leaving 9 bases not matched to a gene. The germline V gene has CDR1 GTSNPN and CDR2 SVGIG (reference sequence). This CDR3 is CAWSHGGTGGRGYTF. Here the CDR3 DNA reads TGTGCCTGGAGTCATGGCGGGACAGGGGGCAGAGGCTACACCTTC. The full variable domain, with the rest looked up from reference TRBV30 and TRBJ1-2, is SQTIHQWPATLVQPVGSPLSLECTVEGTSNPNLYWYRQAAGRGLQLLFYSVGIGQISSEVPQNLSASRPQDRQFILSSKKLLLSDSGFYLCAWSHGGTGGRGYTFGSGTRLTVV.

The V gene is TRBV9, the J gene TRBJ2-4; no clear D. Per germline, CDR1 SGDLS and CDR2 YYNGEE. This CDR3 is 16 amino acids long. V lost 4 bases to trimming and J lost 1 base, with 15 bases between them. The CDR3 region is CASSPRVYGAKNIQYF. The CDR3 coding sequence is TGTGCCAGCAGCCCCCGGGTTTACGGGGCCAAAAACATTCAGTACTTC. Together with reference TRBV9 and TRBJ2-4, the CDR3 gives the full variable domain: DSGVTQTPKHLITATGQRVTLRCSPRSGDLSVYWYQQSLDQGLQFLIQYYNGEERAKGNILERFSAQQFPDLHSELNLSSLELGDSALYFCASSPRVYGAKNIQYFGAGTRLSVL.

V gene TRBV30 combines with J gene TRBJ2-4, with 9 bases that match TRBD1. Trimming at V came to 0 bases and at J to 3 bases, leaving 18 bases not matched to a gene. Germline V gives CDR1 GTSNPN, CDR2 SVGIG (reference sequence). The CDR3 sequence is 20 residues long. The CDR3 sequence: CAWSVVGTGPMDVSKNIQYF. The CDR3 DNA reads TGTGCCTGGAGTGTAGTCGGGACAGGGCCCATGGACGTAAGCAAAAACATTCAGTACTTC.

The V gene is TRBV7-2, the J gene TRBJ2-5; 10 bases line up with TRBD1. The junction had 9 bases not matched to a gene; V was cut back by 0 bases and J by 2 bases. Germline V gives CDR1 SGHTA, CDR2 FQGNSA. The CDR3 has 18 amino acids. The CDR3 spells CASSLARRQGAFQETQYF. For the CDR3, the DNA is TGTGCCAGCAGCTTAGCGCGAAGACAGGGGGCTTTTCAAGAGACCCAGTACTTC.